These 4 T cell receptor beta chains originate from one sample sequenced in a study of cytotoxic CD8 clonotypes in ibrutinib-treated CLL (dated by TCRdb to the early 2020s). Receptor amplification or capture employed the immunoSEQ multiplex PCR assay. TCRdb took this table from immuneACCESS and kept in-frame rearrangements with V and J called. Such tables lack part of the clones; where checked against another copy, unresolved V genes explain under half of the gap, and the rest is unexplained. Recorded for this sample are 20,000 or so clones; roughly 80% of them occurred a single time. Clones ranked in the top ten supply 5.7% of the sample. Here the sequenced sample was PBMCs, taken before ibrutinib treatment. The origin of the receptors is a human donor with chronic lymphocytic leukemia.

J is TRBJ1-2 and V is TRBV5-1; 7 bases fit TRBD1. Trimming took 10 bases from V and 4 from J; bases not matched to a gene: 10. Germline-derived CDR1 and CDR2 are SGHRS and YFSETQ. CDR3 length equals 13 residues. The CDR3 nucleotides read TGCGCCGGGGGAGACAGGGTCCTCTATGGCTACACCTTC. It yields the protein CAGGDRVLYGYTF.

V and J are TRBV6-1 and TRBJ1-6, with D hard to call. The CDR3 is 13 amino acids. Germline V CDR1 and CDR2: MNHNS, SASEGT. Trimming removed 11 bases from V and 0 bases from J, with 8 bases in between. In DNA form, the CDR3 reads TGTGCCTCCGCTGACTCCTATAATTCACCCCTCCACTTT. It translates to CASADSYNSPLHF.

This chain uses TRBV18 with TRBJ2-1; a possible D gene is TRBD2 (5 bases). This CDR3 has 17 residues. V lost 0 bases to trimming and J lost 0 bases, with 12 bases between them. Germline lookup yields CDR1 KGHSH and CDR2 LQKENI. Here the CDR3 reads CASSPPTGTSSYNEQFF. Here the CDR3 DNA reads TGTGCCAGCTCACCACCGACGGGAACGAGCTCCTACAATGAGCAGTTCTTC.

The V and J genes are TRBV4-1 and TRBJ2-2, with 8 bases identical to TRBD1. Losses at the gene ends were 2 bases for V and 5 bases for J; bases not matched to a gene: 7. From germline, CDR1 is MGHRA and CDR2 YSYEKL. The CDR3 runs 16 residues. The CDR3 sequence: CASSQPQGATTGELFF. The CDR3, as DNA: TGCGCCAGCAGCCAACCGCAGGGGGCGACGACCGGGGAGCTGTTTTTT.